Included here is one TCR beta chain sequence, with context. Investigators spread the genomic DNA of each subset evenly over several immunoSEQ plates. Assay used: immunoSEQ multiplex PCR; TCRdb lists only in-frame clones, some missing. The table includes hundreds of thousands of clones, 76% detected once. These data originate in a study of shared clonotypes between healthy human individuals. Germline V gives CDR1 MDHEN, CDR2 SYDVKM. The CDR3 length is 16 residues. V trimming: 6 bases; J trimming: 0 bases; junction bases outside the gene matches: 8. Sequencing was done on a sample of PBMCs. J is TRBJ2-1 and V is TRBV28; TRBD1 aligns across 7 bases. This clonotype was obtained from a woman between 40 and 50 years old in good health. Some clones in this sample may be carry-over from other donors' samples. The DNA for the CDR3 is TGTGCCAGCAGCAGGACAGGTCCGAGCTCCTACAATGAGCAGTTCTTC. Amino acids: CASSRTGPSSYNEQFF.